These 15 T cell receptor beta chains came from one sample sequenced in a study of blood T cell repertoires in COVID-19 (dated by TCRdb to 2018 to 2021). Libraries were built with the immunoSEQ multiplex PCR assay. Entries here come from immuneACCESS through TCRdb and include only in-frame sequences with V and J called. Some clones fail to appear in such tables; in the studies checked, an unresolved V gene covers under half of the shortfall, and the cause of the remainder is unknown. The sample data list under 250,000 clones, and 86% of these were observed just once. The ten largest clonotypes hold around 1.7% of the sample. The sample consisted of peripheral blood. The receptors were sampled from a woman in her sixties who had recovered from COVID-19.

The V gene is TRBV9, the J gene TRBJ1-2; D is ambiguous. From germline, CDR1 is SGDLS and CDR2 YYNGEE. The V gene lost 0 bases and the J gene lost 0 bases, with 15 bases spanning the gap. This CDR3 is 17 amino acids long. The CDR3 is CASSVEAEVLPNYGYTF. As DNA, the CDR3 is TGTGCCAGCAGCGTAGAGGCTGAGGTTTTACCTAACTATGGCTACACCTTC.

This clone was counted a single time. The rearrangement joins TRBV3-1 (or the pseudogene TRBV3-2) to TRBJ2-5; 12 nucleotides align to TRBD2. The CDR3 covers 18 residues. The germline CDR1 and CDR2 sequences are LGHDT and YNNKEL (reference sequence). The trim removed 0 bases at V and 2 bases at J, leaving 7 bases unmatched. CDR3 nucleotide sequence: TGTGCCAGCAGCCAAGATCCTCCTAGCGGGGGGGCTCAAGAGACCCAGTACTTC. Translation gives CASSQDPPSGGAQETQYF.

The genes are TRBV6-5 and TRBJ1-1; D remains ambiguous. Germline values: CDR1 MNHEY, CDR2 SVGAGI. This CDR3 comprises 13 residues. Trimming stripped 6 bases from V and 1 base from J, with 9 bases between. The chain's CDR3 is CASRKPSNTEAFF. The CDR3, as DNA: TGTGCCAGCAGAAAGCCATCGAACACTGAAGCTTTCTTT.

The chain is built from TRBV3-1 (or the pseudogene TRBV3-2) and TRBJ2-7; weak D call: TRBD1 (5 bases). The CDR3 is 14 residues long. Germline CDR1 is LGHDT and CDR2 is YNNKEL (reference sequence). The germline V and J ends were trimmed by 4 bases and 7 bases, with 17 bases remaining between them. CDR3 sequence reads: CASSPPDIPREQYF. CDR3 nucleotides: TGTGCCAGCAGCCCCCCGGACATCCCTCGGGAGCAGTACTTC.

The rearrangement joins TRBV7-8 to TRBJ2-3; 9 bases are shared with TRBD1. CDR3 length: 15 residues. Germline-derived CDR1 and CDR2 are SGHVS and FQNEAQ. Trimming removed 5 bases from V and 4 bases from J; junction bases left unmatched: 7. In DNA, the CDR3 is TGTGCCAGCAGCACTGGGACAGGGCGGGCAGATACGCAGTATTTT. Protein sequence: CASSTGTGRADTQYF. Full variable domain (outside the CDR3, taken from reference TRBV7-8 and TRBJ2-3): GAGVSQSPRYKVAKRGQDVALRCDPISGHVSLFWYQQALGQGPEFLTYFQNEAQLDKSGLPSDRFFAERPEGSVSTLKIQRTQQEDSAVYLCASSTGTGRADTQYFGPGTRLTVL.

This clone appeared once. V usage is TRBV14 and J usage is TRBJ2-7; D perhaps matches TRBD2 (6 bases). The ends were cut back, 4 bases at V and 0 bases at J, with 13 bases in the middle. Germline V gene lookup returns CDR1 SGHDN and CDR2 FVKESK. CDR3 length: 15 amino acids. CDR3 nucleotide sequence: TGTGCCAGCAGCCGACTGGGACTGCTCTCCTACGAGCAGTACTTC. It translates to CASSRLGLLSYEQYF.

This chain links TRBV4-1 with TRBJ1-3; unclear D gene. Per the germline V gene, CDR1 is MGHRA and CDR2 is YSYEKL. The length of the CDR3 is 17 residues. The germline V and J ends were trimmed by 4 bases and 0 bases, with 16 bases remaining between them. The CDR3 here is CASSLDGQPSSGNTIYF. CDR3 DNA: TGCGCCAGCAGCCTGGATGGGCAGCCGAGCTCTGGAAACACCATATATTTT.

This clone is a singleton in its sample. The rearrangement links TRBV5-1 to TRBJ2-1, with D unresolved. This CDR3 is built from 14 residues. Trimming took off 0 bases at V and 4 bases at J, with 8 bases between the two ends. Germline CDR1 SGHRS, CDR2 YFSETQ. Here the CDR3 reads CASSLATPYNEQFF. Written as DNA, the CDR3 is TGCGCCAGCAGCTTGGCCACTCCTTACAATGAGCAGTTCTTC.

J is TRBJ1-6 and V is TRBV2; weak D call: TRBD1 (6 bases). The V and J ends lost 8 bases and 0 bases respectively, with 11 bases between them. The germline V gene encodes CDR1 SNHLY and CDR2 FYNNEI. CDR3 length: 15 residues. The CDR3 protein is CASRGQLSYNSPLHF. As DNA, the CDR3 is TGTGCCAGCCGTGGACAGCTCTCCTATAATTCACCCCTCCACTTT.

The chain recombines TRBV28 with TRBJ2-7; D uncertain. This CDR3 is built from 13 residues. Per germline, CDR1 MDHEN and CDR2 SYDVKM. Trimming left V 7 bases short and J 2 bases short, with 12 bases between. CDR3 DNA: TGTGCCAGCACTACCGTTGTACCCTACGAGCAGTACTTC. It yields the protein CASTTVVPYEQYF.

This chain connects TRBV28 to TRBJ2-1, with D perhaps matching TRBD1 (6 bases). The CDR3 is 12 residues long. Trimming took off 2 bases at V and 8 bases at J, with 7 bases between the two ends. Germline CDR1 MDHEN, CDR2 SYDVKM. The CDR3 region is CASSLGGDEQFF. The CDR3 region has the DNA TGTGCCAGCAGTTTAGGGGGCGATGAGCAGTTCTTC.

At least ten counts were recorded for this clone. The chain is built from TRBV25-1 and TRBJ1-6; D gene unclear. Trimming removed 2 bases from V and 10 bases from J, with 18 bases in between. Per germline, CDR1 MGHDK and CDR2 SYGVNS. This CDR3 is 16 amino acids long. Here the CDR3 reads CASSELPGTGESPLHF. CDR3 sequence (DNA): TGTGCCAGCAGTGAACTCCCCGGAACCGGGGAATCACCCCTCCACTTT.

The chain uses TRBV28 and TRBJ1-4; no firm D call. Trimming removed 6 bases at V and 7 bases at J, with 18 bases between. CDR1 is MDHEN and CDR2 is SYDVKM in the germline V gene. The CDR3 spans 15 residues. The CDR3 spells CASSSRRGEGEKLFF. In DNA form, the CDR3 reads TGTGCCAGCAGCTCACGTCGCGGGGAGGGTGAAAAACTGTTTTTT.

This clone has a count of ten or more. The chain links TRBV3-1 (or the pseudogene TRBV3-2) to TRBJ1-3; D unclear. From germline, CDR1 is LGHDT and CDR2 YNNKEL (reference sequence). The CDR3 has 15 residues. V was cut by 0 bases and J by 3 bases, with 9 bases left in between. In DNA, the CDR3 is TGTGCCAGCAGCCAAGAACCGGGTAGTGGAAACACCATATATTTT. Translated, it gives CASSQEPGSGNTIYF.

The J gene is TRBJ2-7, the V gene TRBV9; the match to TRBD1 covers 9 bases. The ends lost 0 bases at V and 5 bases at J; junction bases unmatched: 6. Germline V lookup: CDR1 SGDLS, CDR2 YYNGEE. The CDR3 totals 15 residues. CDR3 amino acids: CASSVVGDRDHEQYF. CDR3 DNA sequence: TGTGCCAGCAGCGTAGTAGGGGACAGGGACCACGAGCAGTACTTC.